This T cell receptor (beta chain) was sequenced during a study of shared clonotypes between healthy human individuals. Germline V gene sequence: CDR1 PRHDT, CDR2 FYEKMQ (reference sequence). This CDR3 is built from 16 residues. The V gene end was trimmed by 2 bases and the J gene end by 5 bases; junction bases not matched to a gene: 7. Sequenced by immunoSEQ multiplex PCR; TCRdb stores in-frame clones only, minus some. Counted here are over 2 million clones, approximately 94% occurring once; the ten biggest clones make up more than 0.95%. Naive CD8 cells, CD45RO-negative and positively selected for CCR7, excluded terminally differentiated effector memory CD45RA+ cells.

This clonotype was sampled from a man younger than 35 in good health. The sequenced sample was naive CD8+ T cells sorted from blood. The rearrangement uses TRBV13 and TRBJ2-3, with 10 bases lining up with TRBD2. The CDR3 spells CASSLSLAGAIDTQYF. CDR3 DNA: TGTGCCAGCAGCTTAAGTCTAGCGGGGGCTATAGATACGCAGTATTTT.